This passage covers 12 T cell receptor beta chains from one sample sequenced in a study of T cell responses to AZD1222 COVID-19 vaccine. Clones were sequenced by immunoSEQ multiplex PCR, and TCRdb holds only the in-frame ones, with some missing. The sample holds 130,000 or so clones, more than 85% seen once. Sequenced here: peripheral blood, sampled on day 0 of AZD1222 vaccination. The receptors derive from an adult in good health.

The chain uses TRBV7-9 and TRBJ1-5; D possibly corresponds to TRBD1 (6 bases). CDR1 SEHNR and CDR2 FQNEAQ come from the germline V gene (reference sequence). This CDR3 contains 14 residues. V shed 0 bases and J shed 5 bases, with 8 bases lying between them. The CDR3, as DNA: TGTGCCAGCAGCTTAGCGGCAGGGGATCAGCCCCAGCATTTT. Protein product: CASSLAAGDQPQHF.

V usage is TRBV30 and J usage is TRBJ1-2; D is perhaps TRBD1 (5 bases). The V end was cut by 1 base, the J end by 4 bases, with 16 bases between. The germline V gene has CDR1 GTSNPN and CDR2 SVGIG (reference sequence). The CDR3 runs 15 residues. CDR3 in amino acids: CAWSAPGGSIYGYTF. The CDR3 DNA reads TGTGCCTGGAGTGCGCCGGGGGGAAGTATCTATGGCTACACCTTC.

The chain recombines TRBV19 with TRBJ2-4; D not resolved. V lost 7 bases, J lost 3 bases, and 16 bases lay in between. This CDR3 is 15 amino acids long. Per germline, CDR1 LNHDA and CDR2 SQIVND (reference sequence). The CDR3: CASTPRESGKNIQYF. DNA of the CDR3: TGTGCCAGTACCCCCCGAGAGAGTGGCAAAAACATTCAGTACTTC.

This chain joins TRBV14 and TRBJ2-1; D possibly corresponds to TRBD1 (6 bases). Germline CDR1 reads SGHDN; CDR2 reads FVKESK. The CDR3 extends over 16 amino acids. The V end lost 0 bases, the J end lost 5 bases, and 14 bases lay between the germline ends. The CDR3 loop reads CASSQEGGHPNNEQFF. DNA of the CDR3: TGTGCCAGCAGCCAAGAAGGGGGACACCCAAACAATGAGCAGTTCTTC.

The chain couples TRBV7-2 to TRBJ2-1, with D perhaps TRBD2 (6 bases). V was cut by 5 bases and J by 4 bases, with 15 bases left in between. This CDR3 is 15 amino acids long. Per germline, CDR1 SGHTA and CDR2 FQGNSA. CDR3 region: CASSGGWQTYNEQFF. The CDR3 nucleotides read TGTGCCAGCAGCGGAGGGTGGCAGACATACAATGAGCAGTTCTTC.

The chain joins TRBV30 to TRBJ1-4; TRBD1 is a possible D gene (5 bases). The CDR3 runs to 14 residues. Germline values: CDR1 GTSNPN, CDR2 SVGIG (reference sequence). The V gene lost 0 bases and the J gene lost 7 bases, with 12 bases spanning the gap. CDR3 protein: CAWSVRGLSEKLFF. CDR3 nucleotides: TGTGCCTGGAGTGTAAGGGGCTTAAGTGAAAAACTGTTTTTT.

V gene TRBV9 combines with J gene TRBJ2-1; TRBD1 is a possible D gene (5 bases). Per the germline V gene, CDR1 is SGDLS and CDR2 is YYNGEE. V was clipped by 0 bases and J by 7 bases, with 14 bases between them. The CDR3 spans 15 residues. Here the CDR3 reads CASSVVGATRNEQFF. The CDR3 DNA sequence: TGTGCCAGCAGCGTAGTTGGGGCGACGAGGAATGAGCAGTTCTTC. Supplemented by reference TRBV9 and TRBJ2-1, the full variable domain reads DSGVTQTPKHLITATGQRVTLRCSPRSGDLSVYWYQQSLDQGLQFLIQYYNGEERAKGNILERFSAQQFPDLHSELNLSSLELGDSALYFCASSVVGATRNEQFFGPGTRLTVL.

The chain's CDR3 is CASSLRRNYGYTF. CDR3 coding DNA: TGTGCCAGCAGTTTACGGCGTAACTATGGCTACACCTTC. The genes are TRBV12-3 or TRBV12-4 and TRBJ1-2, with D unclear. This CDR3 is built from 13 residues. Trimming shortened V by 2 bases and J by 1 base, and 5 bases separated the two germline ends.

This chain links TRBV18 with TRBJ1-1; no clear D. CDR3 length: 14 amino acids. Trimming left V 3 bases short and J 2 bases short, with 10 bases between. Germline V gives CDR1 KGHSH, CDR2 LQKENI. CDR3 nucleotide sequence: TGTGCCAGCTCACCTCGTACCCTAAACACTGAAGCTTTCTTT. Its protein is CASSPRTLNTEAFF.

This clone was picked up one time. V usage is TRBV29-1 and J usage is TRBJ1-2; D uncertain. V was trimmed by 3 bases and J by 6 bases, leaving 8 bases between them. The V gene's germline CDR1 is SQVTM and CDR2 ANQGSEA. CDR3 size: 11 residues. CDR3 sequence (DNA): TGCAGCGTTGAGGACCGGGATGGCTACACCTTC. This sequence encodes CSVEDRDGYTF.

The rearrangement joins TRBV6-5 to TRBJ2-1; no firm D call. V lost 7 bases and J lost 5, with 6 bases in between. The CDR3 has 11 amino acids. From germline, CDR1 is MNHEY and CDR2 SVGAGI. CDR3 nucleotides: TGTGCCAGCAACCGGAACAATGAGCAGTTCTTC. This sequence encodes CASNRNNEQFF.

The J gene is TRBJ2-7, the V gene TRBV19; the D gene is possibly TRBD2 (5 bases). The CDR3 is 13 residues long. Germline CDR1 and CDR2: LNHDA and SQIVND (reference sequence). Trimming left V 10 bases short and J 6 bases short, with 19 bases between. In DNA form, the CDR3 reads TGTGCCACCTCAGTTACTAGTGGTCCCGAGCAGTACTTC. Translation gives CATSVTSGPEQYF.